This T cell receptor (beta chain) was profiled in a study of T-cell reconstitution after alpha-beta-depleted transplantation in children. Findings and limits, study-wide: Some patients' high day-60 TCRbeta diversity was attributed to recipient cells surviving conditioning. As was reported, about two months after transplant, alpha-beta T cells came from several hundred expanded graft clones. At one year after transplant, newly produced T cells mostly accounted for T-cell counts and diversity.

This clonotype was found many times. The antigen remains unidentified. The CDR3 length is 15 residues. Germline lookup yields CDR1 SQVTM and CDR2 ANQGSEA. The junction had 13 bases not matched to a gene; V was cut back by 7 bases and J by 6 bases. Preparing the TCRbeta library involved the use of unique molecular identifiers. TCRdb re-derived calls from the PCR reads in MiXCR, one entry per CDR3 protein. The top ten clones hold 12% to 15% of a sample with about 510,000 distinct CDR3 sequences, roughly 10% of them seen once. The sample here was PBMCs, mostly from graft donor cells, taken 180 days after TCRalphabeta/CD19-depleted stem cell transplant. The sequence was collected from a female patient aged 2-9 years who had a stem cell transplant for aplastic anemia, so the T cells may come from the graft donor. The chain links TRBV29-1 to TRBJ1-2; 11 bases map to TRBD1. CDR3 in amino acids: CSAESWTGGANGYTF. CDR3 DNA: TGCAGCGCCGAAAGTTGGACAGGGGGCGCGAATGGCTACACCTTC. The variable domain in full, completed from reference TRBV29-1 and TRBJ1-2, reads SAVISQKPSRDICQRGTSLTIQCQVDSQVTMMFWYRQQPGQSLTLIATANQGSEATYESGFVIDKFPISRPNLTFSTLTVSNMSPEDSSIYLCSAESWTGGANGYTFGSGTRLTVV.